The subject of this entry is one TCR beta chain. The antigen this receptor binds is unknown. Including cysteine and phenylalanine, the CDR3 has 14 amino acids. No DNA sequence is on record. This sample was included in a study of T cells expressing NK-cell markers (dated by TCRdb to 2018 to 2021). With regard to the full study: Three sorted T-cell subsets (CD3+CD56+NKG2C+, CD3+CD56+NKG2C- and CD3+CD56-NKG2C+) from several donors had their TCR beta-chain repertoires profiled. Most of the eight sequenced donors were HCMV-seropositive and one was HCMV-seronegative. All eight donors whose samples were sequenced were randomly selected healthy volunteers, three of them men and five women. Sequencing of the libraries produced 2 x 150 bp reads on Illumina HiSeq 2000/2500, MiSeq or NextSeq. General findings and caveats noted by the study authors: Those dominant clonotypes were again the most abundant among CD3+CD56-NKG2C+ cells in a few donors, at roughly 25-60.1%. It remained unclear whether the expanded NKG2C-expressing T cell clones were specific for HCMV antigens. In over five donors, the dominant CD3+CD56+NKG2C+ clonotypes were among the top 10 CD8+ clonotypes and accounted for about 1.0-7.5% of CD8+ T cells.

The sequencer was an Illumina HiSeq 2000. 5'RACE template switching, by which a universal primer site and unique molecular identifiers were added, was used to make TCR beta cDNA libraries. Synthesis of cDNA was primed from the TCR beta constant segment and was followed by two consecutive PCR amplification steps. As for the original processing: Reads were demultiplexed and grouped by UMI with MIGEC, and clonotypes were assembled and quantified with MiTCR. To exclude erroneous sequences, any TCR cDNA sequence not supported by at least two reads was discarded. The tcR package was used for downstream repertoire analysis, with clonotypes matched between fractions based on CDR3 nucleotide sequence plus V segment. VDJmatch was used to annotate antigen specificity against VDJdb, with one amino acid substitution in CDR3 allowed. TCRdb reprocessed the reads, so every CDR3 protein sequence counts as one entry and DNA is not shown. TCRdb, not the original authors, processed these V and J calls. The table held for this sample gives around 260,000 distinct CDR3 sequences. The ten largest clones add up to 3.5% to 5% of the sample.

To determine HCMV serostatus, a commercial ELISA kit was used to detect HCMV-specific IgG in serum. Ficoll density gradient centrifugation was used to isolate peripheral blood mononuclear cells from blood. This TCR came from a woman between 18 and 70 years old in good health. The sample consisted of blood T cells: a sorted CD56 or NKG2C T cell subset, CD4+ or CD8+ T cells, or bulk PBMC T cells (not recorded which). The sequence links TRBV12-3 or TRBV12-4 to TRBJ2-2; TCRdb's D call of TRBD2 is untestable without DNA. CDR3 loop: CASSLQGGTGELFF.